Here is one TCR beta chain with its context. This CDR3 has 11 amino acids. Per germline, CDR1 SNHLY and CDR2 FYNNEI. Unmatched junction bases numbered 2, after V lost 8 bases and J lost 9 bases. The sample is drawn from a study of cytomegalovirus exposure and HLA in healthy donors. The PCR made use of 60 Vbeta and 13 Jbeta primers. Measured with immunoSEQ multiplex PCR; TCRdb has only the in-frame clones, and not every one. The sample yields roughly 130,000 clones, roughly 76% seen once. This clonotype was obtained from a man younger than 40 in good health and CMV-seronegative. Sequencing was done on a sample of PBMCs. The genes are TRBV2 and TRBJ2-1, with TRBD2 matching 9 bases. The CDR3 protein is CASLLAGEQFF. The CDR3 region has the DNA TGTGCCAGCCTACTAGCGGGTGAGCAGTTCTTC.